Below, 9 T cell receptor beta chains from the same sample are listed, as sequenced in a study of cytomegalovirus exposure and HLA in healthy donors. PCR involved 60 Vbeta and 13 Jbeta primers. The table came from immunoSEQ multiplex PCR; TCRdb's copy has only in-frame clones and leaves some out. Here the sample spans fewer than 200,000 clones, about two thirds being singletons. The sample taken for sequencing was PBMCs. The source of these receptors is a human donor in good health.

The genes are TRBV9 and TRBJ1-2; unclear D gene. The length of the CDR3 is 15 residues. From germline, CDR1 is SGDLS and CDR2 YYNGEE. V was pared by 4 bases and J by 0 bases, with 13 bases between. The CDR3 region has the DNA TGTGCCAGCAGCCAGTCCCCATTATCTAACTATGGCTACACCTTC. Translated, it gives CASSQSPLSNYGYTF.

This clone was detected only a few times. The J gene is TRBJ1-1, the V gene TRBV5-1, with 8 bases that match TRBD1. Per the germline V gene, CDR1 is SGHRS and CDR2 is YFSETQ. V shed 4 bases, J shed 5 bases, and the junction held 16 bases outside the gene matches. The CDR3 length is 17 residues. In DNA, the CDR3 is TGCGCCAGCAGCCCCTCCGGACAGGGACCTCTGGGGACTGAAGCTTTCTTT. Translating gives CASSPSGQGPLGTEAFF.

The CDR3 DNA reads TGTGCCAGCGGGGGGACTAGCGTAGTTGAGCAGTACTTC. Encoded protein: CASGGTSVVEQYF. The V gene is TRBV7-9, the J gene TRBJ2-7, with 10 nucleotides matching TRBD2. J gave up 7 bases and V 8 bases, and 8 bases lay outside the gene matches. CDR3 size: 13 residues. Germline CDR1 SEHNR, CDR2 FQNEAQ (reference sequence). The complete variable domain, with remaining parts taken from reference TRBV7-9 and TRBJ2-7, reads DTGVSQNPRHKITKRGQNVTFRCDPISEHNRLYWYRQTLGQGPEFLTYFQNEAQLEKSRLLSDRFSAERPKGSFSTLEIQRTEQGDSAMYLCASGGTSVVEQYFGPGTRLTVT.

The chain joins TRBV6-1 to TRBJ1-4, with 7 bases fitting TRBD1. Germline CDR1 and CDR2: MNHNS and SASEGT. This CDR3 is 14 amino acids long. V lost 7 bases, J lost 7 bases, and 9 bases stayed unmatched. CDR3 sequence reads: CASKIRQGREKLFF. The DNA for the CDR3 is TGTGCCAGCAAAATTCGACAGGGCCGTGAAAAACTGTTTTTT.

The J gene is TRBJ2-7, the V gene TRBV19; a possible D gene is TRBD1 (5 bases). Per germline, CDR1 LNHDA and CDR2 SQIVND (reference sequence). Trimming left V 9 bases short and J 0 bases short, with 12 bases between. CDR3 length: 13 residues. The CDR3 nucleotides read TGTGCCAGCCAAAAGGACAACTCCTACGAGCAGTACTTC. Translated, it gives CASQKDNSYEQYF. Combining the CDR3 with reference TRBV19 and TRBJ2-7 gives the whole variable domain DGGITQSPKYLFRKEGQNVTLSCEQNLNHDAMYWYRQDPGQGLRLIYYSQIVNDFQKGDIAEGYSVSREKKESFPLTVTSAQKNPTAFYLCASQKDNSYEQYFGPGTRLTVT.

The chain recombines TRBV10-3 with TRBJ2-5, with TRBD1 as a possible D gene (7 bases). The closer fit of TRBJ2-7 to the DNA end suggests the J call may be wrong. The CDR3 consists of 16 residues. CDR1 is ENHRY, CDR2 SYGVKD, per germline. CDR3 sequence (DNA): TGTGCCATCAGTGAGTCCCAGGGGGGAAGGGGGAACGAGCAGTACTTC. Encoded protein: CAISESQGGRGNEQYF.

This chain uses TRBV7-3 with TRBJ2-5; 7 bases map to TRBD1. With V trimmed by 4 bases and J by 4 bases, 6 bases remained unmatched. Germline loops: CDR1 SGHTA, CDR2 FQGTGA. The CDR3 length is 14 residues. The CDR3 protein is CASSSQGVLETQYF. CDR3 nucleotide sequence: TGTGCCAGCAGCTCTCAGGGGGTCTTAGAGACCCAGTACTTC.

V is TRBV5-6 and J is TRBJ1-1; 10 positions match TRBD1. CDR3 size: 17 residues. J gave up 2 bases and V 4 bases, and 11 bases lay outside the gene matches. Germline V gene lookup returns CDR1 SGHDT and CDR2 YYEEEE. The CDR3 loop reads CASSGRDRGLRNTEAFF. In nucleotides, the CDR3 is TGTGCCAGCAGCGGAAGGGACAGGGGTCTTCGAAACACTGAAGCTTTCTTT.

The V call is TRBV5-4, the J call TRBJ2-1, with a possible D match to TRBD2 (6 bases). CDR1 is SGHNT and CDR2 is YYREEE in the germline V gene (reference sequence). V shed 4 bases and J shed 0 bases, with 14 bases lying between them. The CDR3 loop spans 16 amino acids. DNA of the CDR3: TGTGCCAGCAGCCTCGGACTATCGAGCTCCTACAATGAGCAGTTCTTC. This codes for CASSLGLSSSYNEQFF. The full variable domain, its missing parts supplied by reference TRBV5-4 and TRBJ2-1, is ETGVTQSPTHLIKTRGQQVTLRCSSQSGHNTVSWYQQALGQGPQFIFQYYREEENGRGNFPPRFSGLQFPNYSSELNVNALELDDSALYLCASSLGLSSSYNEQFFGPGTRLTVL.